This T cell receptor (beta chain) was identified in a study of cytomegalovirus exposure and HLA in healthy donors. Study overall: Tens of millions of unique TCRs, all from HLA-typed donors, were included in an early release of the data.

Healthy bone marrow donors made up the donors. Study-wide results and caveats: Serostatus for CMV was the only available immune exposure information. The authors confirmed in vitro that a few CMV-associated chains were specific for CMV antigens.

This clone occurred once. Its antigen is currently unknown. A multiplex PCR was run with 60 Vbeta primers and 13 Jbeta primers. Assay: immunoSEQ multiplex PCR; the TCRdb copy retains only in-frame clones and omits some. The table shows 210,000 or so clones, with over 70% occurring only once. What was sequenced was PBMCs. The TCR comes from a man aged 25-40 years in good health and CMV-seronegative.

CDR3 nucleotide sequence: TGTGCCAGCAGCTTACTAGCGGGGGGAACCACAGATACGCAGTATTTT. Its translation is CASSLLAGGTTDTQYF. The chain couples TRBV5-4 to TRBJ2-3, with TRBD2 matching over 12 bases. The CDR3 runs 16 residues. Per germline, CDR1 SGHNT and CDR2 YYREEE (reference sequence). Losses at the gene ends were 2 bases for V and 2 bases for J; bases not matched to a gene: 3.